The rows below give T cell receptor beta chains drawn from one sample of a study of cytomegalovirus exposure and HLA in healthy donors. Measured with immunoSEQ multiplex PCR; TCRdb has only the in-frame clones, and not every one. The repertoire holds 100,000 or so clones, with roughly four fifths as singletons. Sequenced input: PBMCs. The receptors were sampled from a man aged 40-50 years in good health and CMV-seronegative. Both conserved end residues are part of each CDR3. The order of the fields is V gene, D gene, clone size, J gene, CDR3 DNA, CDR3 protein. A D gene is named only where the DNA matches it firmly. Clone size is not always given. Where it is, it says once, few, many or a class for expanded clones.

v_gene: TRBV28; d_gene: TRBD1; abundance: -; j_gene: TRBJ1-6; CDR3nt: TGTGCCAGCAGTTTATGGACCGGGACAGGTTCTTGGGGACCCCTCCACTTT; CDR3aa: CASSLWTGTGSWGPLHF
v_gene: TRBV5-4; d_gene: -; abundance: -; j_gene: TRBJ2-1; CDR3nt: TGTGCCAGCAGCCAGACTCGTAATGAGCAGTTCTTC; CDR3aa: CASSQTRNEQFF
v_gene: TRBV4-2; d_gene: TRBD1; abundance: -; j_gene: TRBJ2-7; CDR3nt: TGTGCCAGCAGCCAGCCCGGGACAGGGGGCTACGAGCAGTACTTC; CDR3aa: CASSQPGTGGYEQYF
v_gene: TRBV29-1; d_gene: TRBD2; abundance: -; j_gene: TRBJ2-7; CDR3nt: TGCAGCGCCAGGACTAGCGGGAGCTACGAGCAGTACTTC; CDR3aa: CSARTSGSYEQYF
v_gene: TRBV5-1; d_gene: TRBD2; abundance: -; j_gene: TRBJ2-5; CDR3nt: TGCGCCAGCACCCTTAGCGGGAGTGAAGAGACCCAGTACTTC; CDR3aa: CASTLSGSEETQYF
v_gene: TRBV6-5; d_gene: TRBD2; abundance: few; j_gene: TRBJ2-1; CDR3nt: TGTGCCAGCAGGCGCTTAGCGGGAGCTCTAAGTGAGCAGTTCTTC; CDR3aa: CASRRLAGALSEQFF
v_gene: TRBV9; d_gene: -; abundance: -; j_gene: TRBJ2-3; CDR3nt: TGTGCCAGCAGCGGGGGTGGGGCTGCCTACACAGATACGCAGTATTTT; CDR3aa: CASSGGGAAYTDTQYF
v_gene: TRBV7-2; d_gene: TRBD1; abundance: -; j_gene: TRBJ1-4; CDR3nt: TGTGCCAGCAGCCTACAGGGGGGACATGAAAAACTGTTTTTT; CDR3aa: CASSLQGGHEKLFF
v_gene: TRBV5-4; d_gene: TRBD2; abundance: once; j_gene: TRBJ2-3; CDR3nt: TGTGCCTTTCTCCTTCGGAGCGGGATGGCAGATACGCAGTATTTT; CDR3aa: CAFLLRSGMADTQYF
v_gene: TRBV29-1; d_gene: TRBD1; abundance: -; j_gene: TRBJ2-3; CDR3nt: TGCAGCGCCGTGACAGGGAGAGGCACAGATACGCAGTATTTT; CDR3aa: CSAVTGRGTDTQYF
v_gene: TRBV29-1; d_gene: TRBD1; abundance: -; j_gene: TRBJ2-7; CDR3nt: TGCAGCGTTGGGGACAGTGGGAGCTACGAGCAGTACTTC; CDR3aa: CSVGDSGSYEQYF
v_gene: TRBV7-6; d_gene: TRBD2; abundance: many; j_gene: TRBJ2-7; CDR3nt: TGTGCCAGCAGCCCAGGCAGCGGGGACTACGAGCAGTACTTC; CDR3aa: CASSPGSGDYEQYF
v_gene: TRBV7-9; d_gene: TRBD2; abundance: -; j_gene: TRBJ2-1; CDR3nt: TGTGCCAGCAGCGCACAAAGGCGCGGGGGCAATGAGCAGTTCTTC; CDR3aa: CASSAQRRGGNEQFF
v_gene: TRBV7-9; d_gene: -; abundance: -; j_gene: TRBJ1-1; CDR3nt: TGTGCCAGCAGCCCTAGCGACCCGGGACGGTGGAACACTGAAGCTTTCTTT; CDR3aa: CASSPSDPGRWNTEAFF
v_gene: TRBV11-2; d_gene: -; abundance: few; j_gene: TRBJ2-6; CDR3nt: TGTGCCAGCAGCTTATCAAATGGGGCCAACGTCCTGACTTTC; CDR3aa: CASSLSNGANVLTF
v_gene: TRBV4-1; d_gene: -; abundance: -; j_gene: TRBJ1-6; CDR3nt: TGCGCCAGCAGCCTCCCGTATTCACCCCTCCACTTT; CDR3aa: CASSLPYSPLHF
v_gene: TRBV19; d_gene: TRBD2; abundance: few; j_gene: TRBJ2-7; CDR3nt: TGTGCCAGTAGTCTTAGCGGGTTCTACGAGCAGTACTTC; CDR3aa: CASSLSGFYEQYF
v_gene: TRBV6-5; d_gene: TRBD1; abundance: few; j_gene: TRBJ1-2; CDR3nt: TGTGCCAGCAGTTACGGGGACAGGTGGGATGGCTACACCTTC; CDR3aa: CASSYGDRWDGYTF
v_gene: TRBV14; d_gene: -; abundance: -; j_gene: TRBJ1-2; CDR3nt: TGTGCCAGCAGCCAAGAAATAAGGGGCGGCTACACCTTC; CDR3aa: CASSQEIRGGYTF
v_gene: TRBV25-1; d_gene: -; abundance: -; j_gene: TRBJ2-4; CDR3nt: TGTGCCAGCAGTGTGGAGGGAGCCAAAAACATTCAGTACTTC; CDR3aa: CASSVEGAKNIQYF
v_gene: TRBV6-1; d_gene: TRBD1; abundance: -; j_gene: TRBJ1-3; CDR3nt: TGTGCCAGCAGTGGACAGGGGAGAGGATCTGGAAACACCATATATTTT; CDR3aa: CASSGQGRGSGNTIYF
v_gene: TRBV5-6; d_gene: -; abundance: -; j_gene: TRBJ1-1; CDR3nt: TGTGCCAGCAGCTTGGGGGTTGGGGGAGGAGGCACTGAAGCTTTCTTT; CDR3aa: CASSLGVGGGGTEAFF
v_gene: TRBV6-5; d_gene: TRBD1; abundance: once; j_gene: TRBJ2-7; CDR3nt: TGTGCCAGCAGTCAGGGGACAGCACCATACGAGCAGTACTTC; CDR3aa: CASSQGTAPYEQYF
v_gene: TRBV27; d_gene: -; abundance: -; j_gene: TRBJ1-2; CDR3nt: TGTGCCAGCAGTTTATCGCGGGCAGTGGGCGAGGCGAAGGGCTACACCTTC; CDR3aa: CASSLSRAVGEAKGYTF
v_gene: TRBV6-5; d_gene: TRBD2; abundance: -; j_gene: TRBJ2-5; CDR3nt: TGTGCCAGCAGTTCGCCCCCGGGACTAGCGTACGCGACCCAGTACTTC; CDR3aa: CASSSPPGLAYATQYF
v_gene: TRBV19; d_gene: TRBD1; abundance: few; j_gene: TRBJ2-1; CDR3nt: TGTGCCAGCCAGAGGGACAGGGATAGGAATGAGCAGTTCTTC; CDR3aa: CASQRDRDRNEQFF
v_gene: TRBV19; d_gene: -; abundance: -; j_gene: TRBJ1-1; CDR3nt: TGTGCCAGTAGGGAGTTAATTGTCACTGAAGCTTTCTTT; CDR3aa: CASRELIVTEAFF
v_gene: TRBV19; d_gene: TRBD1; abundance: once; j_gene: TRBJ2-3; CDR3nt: TGTGCCAGTAGTTCCAGGGGGTGGACAGATACGCAGTATTTT; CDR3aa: CASSSRGWTDTQYF
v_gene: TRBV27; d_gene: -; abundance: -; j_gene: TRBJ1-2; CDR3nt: TGTGCCAGCAGTTCCGCTACGGGGGTTAACTATGGCTACACCTTC; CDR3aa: CASSSATGVNYGYTF
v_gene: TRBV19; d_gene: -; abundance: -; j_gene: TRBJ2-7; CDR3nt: TGTGCCAGTAGGAGACAGGACTCCTACGAGCAGTACTTC; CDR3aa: CASRRQDSYEQYF
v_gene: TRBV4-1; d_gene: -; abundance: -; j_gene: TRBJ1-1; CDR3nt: TGCGCCAGCAGCCTTGGCCGTTCCAGGGGCAGGCGGAACACTGAAGCTTTCTTT; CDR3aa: CASSLGRSRGRRNTEAFF
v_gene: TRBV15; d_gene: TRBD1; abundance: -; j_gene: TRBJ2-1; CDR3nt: TGTGCCACCAGCACACAGGGGGCCTACAATGAGCAGTTCTTC; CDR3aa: CATSTQGAYNEQFF
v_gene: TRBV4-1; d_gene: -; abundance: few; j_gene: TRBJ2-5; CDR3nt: TGCGCCAGCAGCCATGGAGGAGAGACCCAGTACTTC; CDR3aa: CASSHGGETQYF
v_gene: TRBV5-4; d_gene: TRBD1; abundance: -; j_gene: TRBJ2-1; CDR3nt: TGTGCCAGCAGCTTGCCGGGACAGGAGCAGTTCTTC; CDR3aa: CASSLPGQEQFF
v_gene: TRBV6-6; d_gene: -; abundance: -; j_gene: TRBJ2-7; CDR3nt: TGTGCCAGCAAAAGGACAGATTACGAGCAGTACTTC; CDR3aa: CASKRTDYEQYF
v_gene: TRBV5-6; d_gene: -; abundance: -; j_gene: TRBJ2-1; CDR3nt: TGTGCCAGCAGCCTCCAGGGGAGCTCCTACAATGAGCAGTTCTTC; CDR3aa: CASSLQGSSYNEQFF
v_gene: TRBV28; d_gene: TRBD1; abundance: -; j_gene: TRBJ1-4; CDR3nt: TGTGCCAGCAGTTACGGACAGGGGATCACTAATGAAAAACTGTTTTTT; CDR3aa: CASSYGQGITNEKLFF
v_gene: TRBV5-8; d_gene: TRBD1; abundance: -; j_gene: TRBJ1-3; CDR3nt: TGTGCCAGCAGCTTGCGGGACAGCTCTGGAAACACCATATATTTT; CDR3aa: CASSLRDSSGNTIYF
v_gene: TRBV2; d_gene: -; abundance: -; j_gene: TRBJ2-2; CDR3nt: TGTGCCAGCAGCGGGACAACGAACACCGGGGAGCTGTTTTTT; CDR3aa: CASSGTTNTGELFF
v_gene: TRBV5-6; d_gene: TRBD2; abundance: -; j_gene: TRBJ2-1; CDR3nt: TGTGCCAGCAGCTTGGCTGGTGGACTAGCGGGAGGTTCCCTCGAGCAGTTCTTC; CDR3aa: CASSLAGGLAGGSLEQFF
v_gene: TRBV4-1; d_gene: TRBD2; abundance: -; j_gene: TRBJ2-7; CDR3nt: TGCGCCAGCAGCCGAGGACTAGCGGGAGCCTACGAGCAGTACTTC; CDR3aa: CASSRGLAGAYEQYF
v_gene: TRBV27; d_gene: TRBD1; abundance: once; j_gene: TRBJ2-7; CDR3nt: TGTGCCAGCAGTCGGACAGGGGGCTACGAGCAGTACTTC; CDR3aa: CASSRTGGYEQYF
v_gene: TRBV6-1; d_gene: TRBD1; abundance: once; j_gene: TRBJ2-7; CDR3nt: TGTGCCAGCAGTCCCTCCGGGACAGGACACTACGAGCAGTACTTC; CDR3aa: CASSPSGTGHYEQYF
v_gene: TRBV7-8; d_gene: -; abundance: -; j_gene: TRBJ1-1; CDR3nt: TGTGCCAGCAGCGATCGACGACAGGCGAACACTGAAGCTTTCTTT; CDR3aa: CASSDRRQANTEAFF
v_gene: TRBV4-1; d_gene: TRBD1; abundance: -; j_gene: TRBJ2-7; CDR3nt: TGCGCCAGCAGCCAGGGACAGAGCTCCTACGAGCAGTACTTC; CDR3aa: CASSQGQSSYEQYF
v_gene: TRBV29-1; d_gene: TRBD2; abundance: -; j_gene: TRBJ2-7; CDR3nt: TGCAGCGTCACGCGGGAGGACAACTACGAGCAGTACTTC; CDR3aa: CSVTREDNYEQYF
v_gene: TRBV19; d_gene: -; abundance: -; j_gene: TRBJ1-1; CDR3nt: TGTGCCAGTAGTATGAATGGTTGGGGACACTCGAACACTGAAGCTTTCTTT; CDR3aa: CASSMNGWGHSNTEAFF
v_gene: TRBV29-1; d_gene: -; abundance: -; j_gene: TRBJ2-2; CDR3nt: TGCAGCGTTCTAAAGGGGAGGACAAACACCGGGGAGCTGTTTTTT; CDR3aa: CSVLKGRTNTGELFF
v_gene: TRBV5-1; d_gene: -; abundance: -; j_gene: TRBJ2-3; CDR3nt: TGCGCCAGCAGCTTGGGTTCTAGCACCACAGATACGCAGTATTTT; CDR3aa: CASSLGSSTTDTQYF
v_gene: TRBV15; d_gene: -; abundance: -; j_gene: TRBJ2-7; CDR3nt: TGTGCCACCAGCCGGGGGATTACCTACGAGCAGTACTTC; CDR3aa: CATSRGITYEQYF
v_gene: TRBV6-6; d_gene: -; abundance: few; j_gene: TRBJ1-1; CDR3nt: TGTGCCAGCTACTCGGACAGCCAGAACACTGAAGCTTTCTTT; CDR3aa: CASYSDSQNTEAFF
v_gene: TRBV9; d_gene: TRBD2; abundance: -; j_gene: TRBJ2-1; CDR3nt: TGTGCCAGCAGCGTAGACGCGGGACTAGCGGGGGGAAGCTCCTACAATGAGCAGTTCTTC; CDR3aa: CASSVDAGLAGGSSYNEQFF
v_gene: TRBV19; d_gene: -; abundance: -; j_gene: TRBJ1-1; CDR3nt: TGTGCCAGTAGTATCCCCTCACAGGGACGCACTGAAGCTTTCTTT; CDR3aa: CASSIPSQGRTEAFF
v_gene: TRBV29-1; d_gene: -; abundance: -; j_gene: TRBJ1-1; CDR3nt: TGCAGCGTTGAATCAGGGGAAGCTTTCTTT; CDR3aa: CSVESGEAFF
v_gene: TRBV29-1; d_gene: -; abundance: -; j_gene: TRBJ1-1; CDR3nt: TGCAGCGTTGTTTGGGGATCAGGGACTGAAGCTTTCTTT; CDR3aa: CSVVWGSGTEAFF
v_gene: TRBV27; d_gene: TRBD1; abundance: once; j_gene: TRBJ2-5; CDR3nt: TGTGCCAGCAGTCACATACAGGGGGCGTCGGAAGAGACCCAGTACTTC; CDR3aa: CASSHIQGASEETQYF
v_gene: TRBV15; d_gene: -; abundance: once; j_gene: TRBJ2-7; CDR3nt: TGTGCCACCAGCAGAGATGTCCTCTCCTACGAGCAGTACTTC; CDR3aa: CATSRDVLSYEQYF
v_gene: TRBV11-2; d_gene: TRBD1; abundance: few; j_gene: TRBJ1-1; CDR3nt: TGTGCCAGCAGCTTATCGACAGGGAAGAGGACTGAAGCTTTCTTT; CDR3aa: CASSLSTGKRTEAFF
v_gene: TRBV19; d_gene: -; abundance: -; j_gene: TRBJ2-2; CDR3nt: TGTGCCAGTAGTATGATAAGCGGGCCGAACACCGGGGAGCTGTTTTTT; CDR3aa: CASSMISGPNTGELFF